Shown below are 3 T cell receptor beta chains from a single sample sequenced in a study of T cell responses to AZD1222 COVID-19 vaccine. TCRdb keeps only in-frame clones here, not all; method: immunoSEQ multiplex PCR. Among about 120,000 clones listed, 80% to 95% were seen once. The source material was peripheral blood, sampled on day 0 of AZD1222 vaccination. These TCRs come from an adult in good health.

The chain employs TRBV27 and TRBJ2-3; maybe TRBD1 (5 bases). The CDR3 has 12 residues. CDR1 is MNHEY, CDR2 SMNVEV, per germline (reference sequence). V was pared by 4 bases and J by 7 bases, with 9 bases between. The CDR3 reads CASSSQGNTQYF. CDR3 sequence (DNA): TGTGCCAGCAGTTCGCAGGGAAATACGCAGTATTTT.

The chain couples TRBV5-6 to TRBJ1-2; 7 positions match TRBD1. V trimming: 0 bases; J trimming: 4 bases; junction bases outside the gene matches: 6. CDR1 is SGHDT, CDR2 YYEEEE, per germline. This CDR3 is built from 15 residues. CDR3 in DNA: TGTGCCAGCAGCTTGGGGACAGGCCGAGGCTATGGCTACACCTTC. It yields the protein CASSLGTGRGYGYTF.

J is TRBJ2-3 and V is TRBV4-1, with D possibly being TRBD2 (6 bases). The CDR3 extends over 14 amino acids. CDR1 MGHRA and CDR2 YSYEKL come from the germline V gene. V lost 3 bases to trimming and J lost 4 bases, with 11 bases between them. The CDR3 loop reads CASSHARLADTQYF. CDR3 DNA sequence: TGCGCCAGCAGCCATGCCCGACTAGCAGATACGCAGTATTTT.